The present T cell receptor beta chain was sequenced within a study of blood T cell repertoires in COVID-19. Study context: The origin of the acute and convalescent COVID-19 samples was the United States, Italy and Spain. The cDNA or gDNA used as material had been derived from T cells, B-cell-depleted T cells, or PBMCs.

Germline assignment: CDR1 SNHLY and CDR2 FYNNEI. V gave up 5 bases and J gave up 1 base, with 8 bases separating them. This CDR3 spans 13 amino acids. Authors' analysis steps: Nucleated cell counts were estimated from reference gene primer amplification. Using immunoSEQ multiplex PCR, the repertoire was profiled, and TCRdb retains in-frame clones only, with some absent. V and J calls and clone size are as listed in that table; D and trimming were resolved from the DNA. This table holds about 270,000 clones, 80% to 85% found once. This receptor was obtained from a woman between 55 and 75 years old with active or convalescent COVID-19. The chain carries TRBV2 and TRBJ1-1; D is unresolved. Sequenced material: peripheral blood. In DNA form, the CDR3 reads TGTGCCAGCAGTCGGGGTGGGAACACTGAAGCTTTCTTT. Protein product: CASSRGGNTEAFF.